This TCR beta chain stems from a study of blood T cell repertoires in COVID-19. With V trimmed by 6 bases and J by 4 bases, 25 bases remained unmatched. Germline values: CDR1 LNHDA, CDR2 SQIVND (reference sequence). The CDR3 has 21 amino acids. The method was immunoSEQ multiplex PCR; TCRdb's version includes in-frame clones alone and lacks a portion of them. The table lists about 180,000 clones, 84% of them singletons. This clonotype was sampled from a man in his late teens or twenties with active or convalescent COVID-19. Sequenced sample: peripheral blood. The chain carries TRBV19 and TRBJ1-1, with 11 nucleotides matching TRBD1. CDR3 nucleotides: TGTGCCAGTAGCACCCTTCCCGGGACAGGGGGTTTTATGATCAGCTCCACTGAAGCTTTCTTT. Protein: CASSTLPGTGGFMISSTEAFF.